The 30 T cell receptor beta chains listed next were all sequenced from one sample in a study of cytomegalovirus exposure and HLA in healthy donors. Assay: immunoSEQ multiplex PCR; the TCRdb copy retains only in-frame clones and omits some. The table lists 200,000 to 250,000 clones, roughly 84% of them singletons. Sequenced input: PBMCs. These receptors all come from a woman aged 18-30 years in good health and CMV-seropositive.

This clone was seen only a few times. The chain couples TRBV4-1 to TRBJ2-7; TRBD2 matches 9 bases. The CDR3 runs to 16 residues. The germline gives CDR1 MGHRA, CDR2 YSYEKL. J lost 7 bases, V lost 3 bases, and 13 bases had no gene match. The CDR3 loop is CASSQRGLVAGVEQYF. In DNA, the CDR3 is TGCGCCAGCAGCCAGAGGGGGTTAGTAGCGGGGGTGGAGCAGTACTTC.

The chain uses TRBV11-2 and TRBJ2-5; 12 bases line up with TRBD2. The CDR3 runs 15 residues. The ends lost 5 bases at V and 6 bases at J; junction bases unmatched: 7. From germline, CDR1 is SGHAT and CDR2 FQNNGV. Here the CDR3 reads CASSTLAGGRKTQYF. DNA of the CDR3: TGTGCCAGCAGCACTCTAGCGGGAGGGCGAAAGACCCAGTACTTC.

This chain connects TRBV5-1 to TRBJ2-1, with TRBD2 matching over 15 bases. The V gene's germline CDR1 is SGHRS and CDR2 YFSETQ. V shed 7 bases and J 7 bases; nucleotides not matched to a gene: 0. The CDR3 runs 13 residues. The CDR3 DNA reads TGCGCCAGCGGACTAGCGGGAGGGAATGAGCAGTTCTTC. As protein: CASGLAGGNEQFF.

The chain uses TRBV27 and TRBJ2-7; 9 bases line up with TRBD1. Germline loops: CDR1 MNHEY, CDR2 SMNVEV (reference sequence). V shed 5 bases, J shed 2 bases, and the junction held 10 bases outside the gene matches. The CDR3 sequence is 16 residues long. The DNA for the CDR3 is TGTGCCAGCAGTCGACGGGGGACAGGGCCCACCTACGAGCAGTACTTC. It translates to CASSRRGTGPTYEQYF.

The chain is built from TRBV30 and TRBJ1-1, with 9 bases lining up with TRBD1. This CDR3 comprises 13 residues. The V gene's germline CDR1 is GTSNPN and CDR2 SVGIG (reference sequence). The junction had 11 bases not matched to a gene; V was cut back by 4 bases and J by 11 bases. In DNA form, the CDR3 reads TGTGCCTGGATTGGTGGCTTGGGGACAGGGGCTTTCTTT. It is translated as CAWIGGLGTGAFF.

Here the CDR3 reads CASSSRLAGGLGEQYF. The CDR3 DNA reads TGTGCCAGCAGCTCTAGACTAGCGGGAGGATTAGGGGAGCAGTACTTC. This sequence joins TRBV5-8 and TRBJ2-7, with 13 bases fitting TRBD2. This CDR3 has 16 amino acids. The junction had 10 bases not matched to a gene; V was cut back by 3 bases and J by 7 bases. Per germline, CDR1 SGHTS and CDR2 YDEGEE. Drawing the rest from reference TRBV5-8 and TRBJ2-7, the complete variable domain is EAGVTQSPTHLIKTRGQQATLRCSPISGHTSVYWYQQALGLGLQFLLWYDEGEERNRGNFPPRFSGRQFPNYSSELNVNALELEDSALYLCASSSRLAGGLGEQYFGPGTRLTVT.

DNA for the CDR3: TGCGCCAGCAGCCTCCTTAGGGTGACAGGCCTGAACACTGAAGCTTTCTTT. Its protein is CASSLLRVTGLNTEAFF. This chain connects TRBV4-1 to TRBJ1-1, with D maybe TRBD1 (6 bases). Germline V lookup: CDR1 MGHRA, CDR2 YSYEKL. There are 17 residues in the CDR3. V lost 4 bases and J 0 bases, leaving 18 bases between the germline ends.

CDR3 amino acids: CASSMRGPLADSADTQYF. The CDR3, as DNA: TGTGCCAGTAGTATGAGGGGTCCGCTAGCGGACTCGGCAGATACGCAGTATTTT. The rearrangement links TRBV19 to TRBJ2-3, with 7 nucleotides matching TRBD2. With 3 bases clipped from V and 4 bases from J, the junction kept 16 bases outside the gene matches. Germline V gene data show CDR1 as LNHDA and CDR2 as SQIVND (reference sequence). The CDR3 contains 18 residues.

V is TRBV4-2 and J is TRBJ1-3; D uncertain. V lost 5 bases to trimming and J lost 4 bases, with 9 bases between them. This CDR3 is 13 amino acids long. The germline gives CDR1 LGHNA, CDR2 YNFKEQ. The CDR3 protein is CASSEVAGNTIYF. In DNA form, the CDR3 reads TGTGCCAGCAGCGAGGTGGCCGGAAACACCATATATTTT.

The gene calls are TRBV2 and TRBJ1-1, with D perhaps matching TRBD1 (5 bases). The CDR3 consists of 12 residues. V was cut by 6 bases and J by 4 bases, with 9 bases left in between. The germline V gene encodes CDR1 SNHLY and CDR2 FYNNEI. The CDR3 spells CASRKGLTEAFF. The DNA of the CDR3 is TGTGCCAGCAGGAAGGGACTCACTGAAGCTTTCTTT.

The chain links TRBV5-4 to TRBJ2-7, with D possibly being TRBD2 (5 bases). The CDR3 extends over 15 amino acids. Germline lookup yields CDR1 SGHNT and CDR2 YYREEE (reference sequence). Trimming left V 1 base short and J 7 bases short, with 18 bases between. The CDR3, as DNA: TGTGCCAGCAGCTTGAAATTAGCATCCACGGGGGAGCAGTACTTC. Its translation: CASSLKLASTGEQYF.

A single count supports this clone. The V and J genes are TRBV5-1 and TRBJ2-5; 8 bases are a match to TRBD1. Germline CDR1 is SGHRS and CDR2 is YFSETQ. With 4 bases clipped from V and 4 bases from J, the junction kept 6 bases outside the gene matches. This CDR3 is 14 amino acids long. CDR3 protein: CASSGGQGRETQYF. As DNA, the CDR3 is TGCGCCAGCAGCGGAGGACAGGGTAGAGAGACCCAGTACTTC. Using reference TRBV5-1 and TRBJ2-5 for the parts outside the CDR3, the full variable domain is KAGVTQTPRYLIKTRGQQVTLSCSPISGHRSVSWYQQTPGQGLQFLFEYFSETQRNKGNFPGRFSGRQFSNSRSEMNVSTLELGDSALYLCASSGGQGRETQYFGPGTRLLVL.

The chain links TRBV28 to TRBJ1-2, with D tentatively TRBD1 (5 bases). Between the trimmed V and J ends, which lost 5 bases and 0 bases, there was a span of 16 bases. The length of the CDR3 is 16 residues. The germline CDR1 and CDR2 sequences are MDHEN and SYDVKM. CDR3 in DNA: TGTGCCAGCAGTACGCCCCCCCGGACAACTAACTATGGCTACACCTTC. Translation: CASSTPPRTTNYGYTF.

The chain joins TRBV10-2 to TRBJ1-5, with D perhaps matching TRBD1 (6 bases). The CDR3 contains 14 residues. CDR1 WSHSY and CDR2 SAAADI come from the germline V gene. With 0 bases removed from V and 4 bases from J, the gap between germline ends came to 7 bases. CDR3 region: CASSESTGNQPQHF. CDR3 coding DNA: TGCGCCAGCAGTGAGTCTACAGGGAATCAGCCCCAGCATTTT.

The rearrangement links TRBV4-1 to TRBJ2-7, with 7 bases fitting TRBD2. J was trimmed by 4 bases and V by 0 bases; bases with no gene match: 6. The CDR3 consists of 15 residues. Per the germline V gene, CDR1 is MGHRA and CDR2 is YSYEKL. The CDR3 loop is CASSQEASGFYEQYF. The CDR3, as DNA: TGCGCCAGCAGCCAAGAAGCTAGCGGATTTTACGAGCAGTACTTC.

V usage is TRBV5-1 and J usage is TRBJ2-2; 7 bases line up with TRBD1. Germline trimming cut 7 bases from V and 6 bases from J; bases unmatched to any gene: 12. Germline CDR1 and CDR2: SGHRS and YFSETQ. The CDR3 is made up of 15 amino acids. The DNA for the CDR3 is TGCGCCAGCGACTATGGACAGGCAGTTTCCGGGGAGCTGTTTTTT. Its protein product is CASDYGQAVSGELFF.

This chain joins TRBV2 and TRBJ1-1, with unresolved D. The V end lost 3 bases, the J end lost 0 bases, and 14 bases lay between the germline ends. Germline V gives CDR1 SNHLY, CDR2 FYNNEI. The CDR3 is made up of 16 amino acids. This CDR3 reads CASSDTGSSLNTEAFF. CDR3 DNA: TGTGCCAGCAGTGATACCGGGAGCTCCTTGAACACTGAAGCTTTCTTT.

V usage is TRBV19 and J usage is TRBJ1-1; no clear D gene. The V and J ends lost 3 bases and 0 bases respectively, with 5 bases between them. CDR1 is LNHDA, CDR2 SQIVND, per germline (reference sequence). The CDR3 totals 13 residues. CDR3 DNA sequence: TGTGCCAGTAGTATCGCGGTGAACACTGAAGCTTTCTTT. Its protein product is CASSIAVNTEAFF.

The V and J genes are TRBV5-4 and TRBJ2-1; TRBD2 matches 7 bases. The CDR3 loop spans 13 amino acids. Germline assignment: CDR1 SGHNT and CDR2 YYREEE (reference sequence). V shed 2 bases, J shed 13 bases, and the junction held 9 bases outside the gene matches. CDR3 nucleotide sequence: TGTGCCAGCAGCTTTCCTGGCGGGAGCGGACAGTTCTTC. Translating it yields CASSFPGGSGQFF.

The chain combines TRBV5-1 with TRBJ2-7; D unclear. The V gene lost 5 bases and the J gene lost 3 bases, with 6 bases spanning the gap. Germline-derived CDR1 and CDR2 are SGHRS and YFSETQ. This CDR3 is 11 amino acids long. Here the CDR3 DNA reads TGCGCCAGCAGTTCCCACTACGAGCAGTACTTC. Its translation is CASSSHYEQYF.

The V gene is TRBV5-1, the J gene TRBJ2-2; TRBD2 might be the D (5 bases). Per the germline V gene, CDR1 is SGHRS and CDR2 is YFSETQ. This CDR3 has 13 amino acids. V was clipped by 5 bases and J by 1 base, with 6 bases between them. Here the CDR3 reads CASSRGNTGELFF. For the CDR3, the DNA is TGCGCCAGCAGTCGGGGGAACACCGGGGAGCTGTTTTTT.

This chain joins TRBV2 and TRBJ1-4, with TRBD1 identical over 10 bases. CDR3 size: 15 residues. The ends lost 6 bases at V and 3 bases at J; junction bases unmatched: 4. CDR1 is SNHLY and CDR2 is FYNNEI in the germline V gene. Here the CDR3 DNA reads TGTGCCAGCAGGACCGGGACAGGGGCTAATGAAAAACTGTTTTTT. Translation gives CASRTGTGANEKLFF.

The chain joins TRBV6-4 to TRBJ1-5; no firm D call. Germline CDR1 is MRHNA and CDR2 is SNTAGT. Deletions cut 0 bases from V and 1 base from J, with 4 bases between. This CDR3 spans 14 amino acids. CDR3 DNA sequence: TGTGCCAGCAGTGACTCCGGGAGCAATCAGCCCCAGCATTTT. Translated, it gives CASSDSGSNQPQHF.

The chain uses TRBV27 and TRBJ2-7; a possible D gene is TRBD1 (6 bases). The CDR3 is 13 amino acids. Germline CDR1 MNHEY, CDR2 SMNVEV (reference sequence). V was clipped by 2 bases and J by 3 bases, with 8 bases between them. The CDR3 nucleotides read TGTGCCAGCAGTTTAGGGGACAACTACGAGCAGTACTTC. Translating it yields CASSLGDNYEQYF.

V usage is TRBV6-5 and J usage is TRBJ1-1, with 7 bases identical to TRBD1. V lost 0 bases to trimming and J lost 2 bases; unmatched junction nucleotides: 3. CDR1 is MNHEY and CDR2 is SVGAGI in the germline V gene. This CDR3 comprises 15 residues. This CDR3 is CASSYSRGGNTEAFF. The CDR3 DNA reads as TGTGCCAGCAGTTACTCGAGAGGGGGCAACACTGAAGCTTTCTTT.

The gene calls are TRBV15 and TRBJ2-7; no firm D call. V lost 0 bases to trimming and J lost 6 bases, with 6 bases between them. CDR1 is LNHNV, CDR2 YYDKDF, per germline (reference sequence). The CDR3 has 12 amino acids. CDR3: CATSRDPSEQYF. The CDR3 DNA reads TGTGCCACCAGCAGAGATCCGTCCGAGCAGTACTTC.

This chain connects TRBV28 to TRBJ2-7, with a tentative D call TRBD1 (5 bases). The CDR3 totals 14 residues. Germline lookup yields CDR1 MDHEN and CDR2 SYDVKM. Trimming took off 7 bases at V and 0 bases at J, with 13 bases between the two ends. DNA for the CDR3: TGTGCCAGCACCCCAAGACAGTACTCCTACGAGCAGTACTTC. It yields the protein CASTPRQYSYEQYF.

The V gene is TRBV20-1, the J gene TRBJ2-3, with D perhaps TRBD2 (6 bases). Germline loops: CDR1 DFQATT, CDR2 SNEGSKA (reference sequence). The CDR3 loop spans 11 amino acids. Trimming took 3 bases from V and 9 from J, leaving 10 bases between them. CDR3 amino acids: CSARGGGTQYF. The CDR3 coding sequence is TGCAGTGCTAGGGGAGGTGGGACGCAGTATTTT.

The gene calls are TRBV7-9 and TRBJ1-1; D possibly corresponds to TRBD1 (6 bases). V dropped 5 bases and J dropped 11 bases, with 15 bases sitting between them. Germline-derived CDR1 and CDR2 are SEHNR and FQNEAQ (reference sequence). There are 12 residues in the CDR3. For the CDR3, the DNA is TGTGCCAGCAGCCTTGGACAGTTGAAGGCTTTCTTT. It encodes CASSLGQLKAFF.

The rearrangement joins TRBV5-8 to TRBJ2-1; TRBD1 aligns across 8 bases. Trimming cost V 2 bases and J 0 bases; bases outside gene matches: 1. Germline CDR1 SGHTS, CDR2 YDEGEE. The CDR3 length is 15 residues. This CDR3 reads CASSFTGGSYNEQFF. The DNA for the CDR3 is TGTGCCAGCAGCTTTACAGGGGGCTCCTACAATGAGCAGTTCTTC.